The T cell receptor (beta chain) described here comes from a study of beta chain features in type 1 diabetes. CD4+ cells of the naive, central memory, regulatory and stem cell-like memory types were sorted via CD45RO/CCR7/CD25/CD127/CD95/CD27. Purity above 95% was achieved in all sorted populations. Germline V gives CDR1 MNHNS, CDR2 SASEGT. The CDR3 is made up of 13 amino acids. J lost 4 bases, V lost 3 bases, and 1 base had no gene match. Every bit of the isolated RNA underwent reverse transcription, so sequencing read expressed TCRB transcripts. TCRdb's table, derived via immunoSEQ multiplex PCR, lists solely in-frame clones and lacks some. The repertoire has 150,000 or so clones, 7.5% to 9.5% of them found once; the top ten carry 2.3%.

Sequencing was carried out using central memory CD4+ T cells from blood. The receptor was derived from a woman between 18 and 29 years old in good health. This chain links TRBV6-1 with TRBJ2-3; 7 positions agree with TRBD1. The DNA of the CDR3 is TGTGCCAGCAGTGAGGGACAGCCAGATACGCAGTATTTT. It is translated as CASSEGQPDTQYF.